This is a list of T cell receptor beta chains from one sample in a study of human T cells and chemical hapten exposure. From the RACE reads, TCRdb called clonotypes with MiXCR, one entry per CDR3 protein. This sample has roughly 40,000 distinct CDR3 sequences; roughly an eighth occur once, and the top ten carry 2% to 2.5%. The sequencing used whole blood, collected in connection with sensitization to the hapten diphenylcyclopropenone (DPC). These receptor sequences come from a woman in her 40s with alopecia areata. Some clones in this sample may be carry-over from other donors' samples. CDR3s include the opening cysteine and the closing phenylalanine or tryptophan. A D gene is named only where the DNA matches it firmly.

d_gene: NA; v_gene: TRBV7-2; CDR3aa: CASSLRHLTDTQYF
d_gene: NA; v_gene: TRBV15; CDR3aa: CATSRLGSGYDGYTF
d_gene: TRBD2; v_gene: TRBV7-8; CDR3aa: CASSVYSGGRTDTQYF
d_gene: NA; v_gene: TRBV28; CDR3aa: CASTLRGSGANVLTF
d_gene: NA; v_gene: TRBV6-1; CDR3aa: CASSEIPEAFF
d_gene: TRBD1; v_gene: TRBV28; CDR3aa: CASADRGSSYEQYF
d_gene: NA; v_gene: TRBV28; CDR3aa: CASSLEHARMFF
d_gene: NA; v_gene: TRBV5-1; CDR3aa: CASSTTTATDTQYF
d_gene: NA; v_gene: TRBV28; CDR3aa: CASSFGGITYNEQFF
d_gene: NA; v_gene: TRBV29-1; CDR3aa: CSVVLDYGEAFF
d_gene: TRBD2; v_gene: TRBV5-1; CDR3aa: CASALGTSDNEQFF
d_gene: TRBD1; v_gene: TRBV7-9; CDR3aa: CASSLGQGNTGELFF
d_gene: NA; v_gene: TRBV7-2; CDR3aa: CASSLAQGSRAFF
d_gene: NA; v_gene: TRBV6-6; CDR3aa: CASSPSGVQETQYF
d_gene: TRBD1; v_gene: TRBV29-1; CDR3aa: CTYRGFGTEAFF
d_gene: TRBD1; v_gene: TRBV7-9; CDR3aa: CASSFATGGAEGYTF
d_gene: NA; v_gene: TRBV4-1; CDR3aa: CASSATSGWGEQYF
d_gene: TRBD1; v_gene: TRBV29-1; CDR3aa: CSVGPLSGTDDYGYTF
d_gene: NA; v_gene: TRBV5-1; CDR3aa: CASSLNAGTDTQYF
d_gene: TRBD2; v_gene: TRBV12-3/TRBV12-4; CDR3aa: CASKIGGTTGELFF
d_gene: TRBD1; v_gene: TRBV28; CDR3aa: CASRELGDRVGEAFF
d_gene: NA; v_gene: TRBV28; CDR3aa: CASSYSGPNEQFF
d_gene: TRBD2; v_gene: TRBV11-2; CDR3aa: CASSLLAGGIDNEQFF
d_gene: NA; v_gene: TRBV27; CDR3aa: CASSLLGMRADTQYF
d_gene: NA; v_gene: TRBV5-1; CDR3aa: CASSPYPTGNTEAFF
d_gene: NA; v_gene: TRBV28; CDR3aa: CASSSRGGQETQYF
d_gene: TRBD2; v_gene: TRBV11-1; CDR3aa: CASSSGLAGGGEQYF
d_gene: TRBD2; v_gene: TRBV28; CDR3aa: CASTSAGWQYF